This TCR beta chain appears in the sequencing data of a study of blood T cell repertoires in COVID-19 (dated by TCRdb to 2020 to 2021). At the level of the whole study: Samples from collaborators originated in the United States, Italy and Spain and spanned both the acute and convalescent phases of COVID-19. The repertoires were made available in a free public database intended to serve as a resource for research on the immune response to SARS-CoV-2. Where HLA class I and class II types were available, the types were taken from metadata supplied by the sample provider, not from assay-based typing. Samples were obtained from the ongoing ImmuneRACE study (first 160 participants) and from 1,254 subjects provided by 6 global collaborators. Nearly every sample came with metadata listing a de-identified subject ID, COVID-19 status, age in years and sex. The prospective study material was composed of cDNA or gDNA derived from T cells, B-cell-depleted T cells, or PBMCs. Deeply sampled blood TCRbeta repertoires from subjects exposed to, actively infected with, or recovered from COVID-19 were included in the dataset.

V is cut back by 3 bases and J by 5 bases, with 13 bases in the junction unmatched. Including the terminal cysteine and phenylalanine, the CDR3 comprises 18 residues. Kept here is only the CDR3 DNA, which spans 54 bases and is read in frame from base 1. In the germline V gene, CDR1 corresponds to KGHDR and CDR2 to SFDVKD. The collaborating institutions used their own protocols to collect whole blood in K2EDTA tubes. For TCRbeta analysis, collaborators shipped samples as frozen whole blood, isolated PBMCs, or DNA extracted from either of those sample types. Note on this clone: The clone's antigen remains unknown. Per-base qualities were not stored, and no clone one base away is much larger.

The paper's findings and limits, for the study overall: The quantity of clinical and demographic metadata differed by source and by participant and was supplied without curation.

The immunoSEQ Assay, a bias-controlled multiplex PCR, was used to amplify TCRbeta CDR3 regions from genomic DNA. The authors' analysis ran thus. Nucleated cell counts per sample were estimated from amplification of reference gene primers within the assay. To quantify the absolute abundance of each unique TCRbeta CDR3 rearrangement, sequence reads were collapsed and filtered. For each sample, productive Simpson clonality was calculated as the square root of Simpson's diversity index over productive rearrangements. TCRdb limited this immuneACCESS table to in-frame rearrangements with V and J called. A share of clones is missing; checked studies link under half to unresolved V genes, and the rest is unexplained. The DNA was the basis for D and trimming; V, J and clone size are from that table. For this sample the table gives around 60,000 clones, of which 80% to 90% were detected only once. The ten largest clones take up approximately 1.2% of the sample.

The sequenced sample was peripheral blood. The TCR was taken from a man in his forties with acute or convalescent COVID-19. The sequence joins TRBV24-1 to TRBJ2-3; 10 bases in the middle match TRBD1. The nucleotide sequence reads TGTGCCACCAGTGATCCCGGGACAGGGGTCCTCCTGGGAGATACGCAGTATTTT. This codes for CATSDPGTGVLLGDTQYF.